What follows are 30 T cell receptor beta chains derived from one specimen sequenced in a study of shared T cell receptors in the human thymus listed by TCRdb under 2021. Library preparation used the immunoSEQ multiplex PCR assay. In TCRdb, the immuneACCESS table is reduced to in-frame sequences with V and J assigned. These tables do not hold every clone; where another copy was compared, an unresolved V gene accounts for under half, and the others remain unexplained. Across this sample there are some 760,000 clones, with roughly 88% seen only once. Of the sample, around 0.01% is held by the ten largest clones. The same specimen was also included in a second study, on human thymus T cells.

Sequencing used thymocytes. These receptors were obtained from a girl under two years old with a congenital heart defect. Donor details come from another sample of the same person, matched by shared clones.

The V and J genes are TRBV6-1 and TRBJ1-2, with D perhaps TRBD1 (6 bases). V lost 6 bases and J lost 7, with 21 bases in between. Germline-derived CDR1 and CDR2 are MNHNS and SASEGT. This CDR3 region has 15 residues. The chain's CDR3 is CASSETGTLKVGYTF. CDR3 in DNA: TGTGCCAGCAGCGAAACCGGGACACTGAAGGTTGGCTACACCTTC.

The chain has TRBV9 and TRBJ2-1, with D unclear. V lost 0 bases and J 1 base, leaving 8 bases between the germline ends. Germline CDR1 and CDR2: SGDLS and YYNGEE. CDR3 length: 15 amino acids. The CDR3 reads CASSVVGASYNEQFF. CDR3 nucleotide sequence: TGTGCCAGCAGCGTAGTAGGAGCGTCCTACAATGAGCAGTTCTTC.

The chain links TRBV27 to TRBJ1-4; weak D call: TRBD1 (5 bases). Germline V gene data show CDR1 as MNHEY and CDR2 as SMNVEV (reference sequence). The CDR3 totals 15 residues. The ends were cut back, 0 bases at V and 5 bases at J, with 10 bases in the middle. The CDR3 here is CASSLSNRLNEKLFF. The CDR3 bases are TGTGCCAGCAGTTTATCGAACAGGCTAAATGAAAAACTGTTTTTT.

This chain connects TRBV7-2 to TRBJ2-3, with 7 bases lining up with TRBD1. Germline V gene sequence: CDR1 SGHTA, CDR2 FQGNSA. V shed 4 bases and J 4 bases; nucleotides not matched to a gene: 14. The CDR3 covers 17 residues. CDR3 nucleotides: TGTGCCAGCAGCTCGAAGGACAGGTTCATTCAGGCAGATACGCAGTATTTT. It yields the protein CASSSKDRFIQADTQYF.

The chain couples TRBV10-2 to TRBJ1-6; TRBD1 might be the D (5 bases). Per the germline V gene, CDR1 is WSHSY and CDR2 is SAAADI. This CDR3 region has 18 residues. Deletions cut 5 bases from V and 8 bases from J, with 25 bases between. The CDR3 sequence: CASSWGGISYRLDSPLHF. CDR3 sequence (DNA): TGCGCCAGCAGTTGGGGCGGTATATCCTACCGCTTAGATTCACCCCTCCACTTT.

This clone was counted a single time. This rearrangement joins TRBV27 to TRBJ1-1; tentatively, D is TRBD1 (6 bases). V lost 6 bases, J lost 4 bases, and 15 bases lay in between. Germline CDR1 is MNHEY and CDR2 is SMNVEV (reference sequence). CDR3 length equals 14 residues. This chain's CDR3 is CASRDHRAATEAFF. The CDR3 DNA follows: TGTGCCAGCAGGGACCACAGGGCTGCCACTGAAGCTTTCTTT.

The chain recombines TRBV2 with TRBJ1-2; D not certain. This CDR3 is 12 amino acids long. The germline V gene encodes CDR1 SNHLY and CDR2 FYNNEI. V was shortened by 4 bases and J by 3 bases, with 6 bases between the two germline ends. The CDR3: CASSGRYYGYTF. The CDR3 region has the DNA TGTGCCAGCAGTGGCAGGTACTATGGCTACACCTTC. Using reference TRBV2 and TRBJ1-2 for the parts outside the CDR3, the full variable domain is EPEVTQTPSHQVTQMGQEVILRCVPISNHLYFYWYRQILGQKVEFLVSFYNNEISEKSEIFDDQFSVERPDGSNFTLKIRSTKLEDSAMYFCASSGRYYGYTFGSGTRLTVV.

The chain links TRBV5-1 to TRBJ1-3; possibly TRBD1 for D (5 bases). Trimming shortened V by 5 bases and J by 2 bases, and 23 bases separated the two germline ends. Looked up from germline, CDR1 is SGHRS and CDR2 is YFSETQ. CDR3 length equals 18 residues. CDR3 loop: CASRDGGVQGMAGNTIYF. The CDR3 DNA is TGCGCCAGCAGGGATGGTGGGGTCCAGGGAATGGCTGGAAACACCATATATTTT.

This rearrangement joins TRBV7-7 to TRBJ2-5; 9 bases match TRBD2. The germline V gene has CDR1 SSHAT and CDR2 FNYEAQ (reference sequence). V gave up 3 bases and J gave up 4 bases; unmatched junction bases: 6. The CDR3 spans 15 residues. The CDR3 nucleotides are TGTGCCAGCAGCTTTAGCGGGGGCGGTGGAGAGACCCAGTACTTC. Protein product: CASSFSGGGGETQYF.

This rearrangement joins TRBV11-2 to TRBJ2-7; D is possibly TRBD2 (5 bases). The CDR3 sequence is 18 residues long. V was pared by 1 base and J by 4 bases, with 23 bases between. Germline assignment: CDR1 SGHAT and CDR2 FQNNGV. The CDR3 bases are TGTGCCAGCAGCTTAGGACTTCTTTGGGATGTGGGAGCATACGAGCAGTACTTC. Translating gives CASSLGLLWDVGAYEQYF. Drawing the rest from reference TRBV11-2 and TRBJ2-7, the complete variable domain is EAGVAQSPRYKIIEKRQSVAFWCNPISGHATLYWYQQILGQGPKLLIQFQNNGVVDDSQLPKDRFSAERLKGVDSTLKIQPAKLEDSAVYLCASSLGLLWDVGAYEQYFGPGTRLTVT.

This chain uses TRBV7-2 with TRBJ2-7; 9 nucleotides align to TRBD2. J lost 2 bases, V lost 5 bases, and 7 bases had no gene match. The length of the CDR3 is 15 residues. The germline gives CDR1 SGHTA, CDR2 FQGNSA. This CDR3 is CASSPRLAGAYEQYF. The CDR3 coding sequence is TGTGCCAGCAGCCCCCGGTTAGCGGGGGCCTACGAGCAGTACTTC.

This chain uses TRBV28 with TRBJ1-6, with D tentatively TRBD1 (6 bases). Between the trimmed V and J ends, which lost 5 bases and 7 bases, there was a span of 15 bases. The CDR3 contains 15 residues. Germline loops: CDR1 MDHEN, CDR2 SYDVKM. CDR3 loop: CASSTYRVMNSPLHF. In nucleotides, the CDR3 is TGTGCCAGCAGTACCTACAGGGTAATGAATTCACCCCTCCACTTT.

V gene TRBV5-4 combines with J gene TRBJ2-7; 7 nucleotides align to TRBD1. CDR3 length: 16 residues. Germline V gives CDR1 SGHNT, CDR2 YYREEE (reference sequence). The J segment lost 2 bases and the V segment lost 3 bases, leaving 11 bases of the junction unmatched. The CDR3 protein is CASSSIPGQNPYEQYF. The CDR3 DNA reads TGTGCCAGCAGCTCGATTCCGGGACAGAACCCCTACGAGCAGTACTTC.

This clone was observed once. The chain links TRBV7-9 to TRBJ1-5; a possible D gene is TRBD1 (5 bases). This CDR3 comprises 12 residues. CDR1 and CDR2 from the germline V gene are SEHNR and FQNEAQ (reference sequence). V lost 7 bases, J lost 5 bases, and 9 bases lay in between. The CDR3 sequence: CASTQGDQPQHF. In DNA, the CDR3 is TGTGCCAGCACCCAAGGGGATCAGCCCCAGCATTTT.

The V call is TRBV10-3, the J call TRBJ1-6; D is uncertain. The CDR3 is made up of 16 amino acids. Trimming pared 3 bases from V and 0 bases from J, leaving 9 bases between. Germline loops: CDR1 ENHRY, CDR2 SYGVKD. This CDR3 reads CAISDRGFSYNSPLHF. The CDR3 bases are TGTGCCATCAGTGACAGAGGGTTCTCCTATAATTCACCCCTCCACTTT.

The V gene is TRBV27, the J gene TRBJ1-1; 9 bases agree with TRBD1. V was clipped by 4 bases and J by 4 bases; unmatched bases: 13. CDR1 and CDR2 from the germline V gene are MNHEY and SMNVEV (reference sequence). The CDR3 loop spans 17 amino acids. CDR3 amino acids: CASSWAGEGQGFTEAFF. CDR3 bases: TGTGCCAGCAGTTGGGCCGGAGAGGGACAGGGATTCACTGAAGCTTTCTTT.

This clone was seen once. The rearrangement links TRBV7-6 to TRBJ2-5; 11 positions match TRBD2. Germline CDR1 SGHVS, CDR2 FNYEAQ. Unmatched junction bases numbered 10, after V lost 5 bases and J lost 5 bases. The CDR3 length is 16 residues. The CDR3 sequence: CASSPLAGGLWETQYF. The CDR3 DNA follows: TGTGCCAGCAGCCCCTTAGCGGGGGGGCTTTGGGAGACCCAGTACTTC. Together with reference TRBV7-6 and TRBJ2-5, the CDR3 gives the full variable domain: GAGVSQSPRYKVTKRGQDVALRCDPISGHVSLYWYRQALGQGPEFLTYFNYEAQQDKSGLPNDRFSAERPEGSISTLTIQRTEQRDSAMYRCASSPLAGGLWETQYFGPGTRLLVL.

The V gene is TRBV28, the J gene TRBJ2-7; 7 bases are shared with TRBD1. Trimming at V came to 5 bases and at J to 2 bases, leaving 12 bases not matched to a gene. The CDR3 totals 16 residues. Germline-derived CDR1 and CDR2 are MDHEN and SYDVKM. CDR3 loop: CASSTVDWDSPYEQYF. In DNA form, the CDR3 reads TGTGCCAGCAGTACTGTCGACTGGGACAGCCCCTACGAGCAGTACTTC.

The chain employs TRBV7-9 and TRBJ1-3; TRBD1 might be the D (5 bases). This CDR3 comprises 17 residues. Looked up from germline, CDR1 is SEHNR and CDR2 is FQNEAQ (reference sequence). Trimming removed 4 bases from V and 0 bases from J, with 16 bases in between. CDR3 in DNA: TGTGCCAGCAGCTCGATACAACAGGATTCCTCTGGAAACACCATATATTTT. Its translation is CASSSIQQDSSGNTIYF. The variable domain in full, completed from reference TRBV7-9 and TRBJ1-3, reads DTGVSQNPRHKITKRGQNVTFRCDPISEHNRLYWYRQTLGQGPEFLTYFQNEAQLEKSRLLSDRFSAERPKGSFSTLEIQRTEQGDSAMYLCASSSIQQDSSGNTIYFGEGSWLTVV.

This rearrangement joins TRBV29-1 to TRBJ2-5, with 9 positions matching TRBD1. J was trimmed by 1 base and V by 5 bases; bases with no gene match: 8. This CDR3 is built from 15 residues. The germline gives CDR1 SQVTM, CDR2 ANQGSEA. CDR3: CSVRGNRGLQETQYF. The CDR3 region has the DNA TGCAGCGTTCGGGGAAACAGGGGGCTCCAAGAGACCCAGTACTTC.

The chain joins TRBV5-1 to TRBJ1-1, with D uncertain. V lost 0 bases, J lost 0 bases, and 15 bases lay in between. This CDR3 spans 17 amino acids. Germline V CDR1 and CDR2: SGHRS, YFSETQ. In nucleotides, the CDR3 is TGCGCCAGCAGCTTGGAAGTCGGGCGGGCTTTGAACACTGAAGCTTTCTTT. It yields the protein CASSLEVGRALNTEAFF.

This clone occurred once. The chain uses TRBV28 and TRBJ2-7, with D possibly being TRBD2 (6 bases). With 8 bases removed from V and 6 bases from J, the gap between germline ends came to 20 bases. Germline V CDR1 and CDR2: MDHEN, SYDVKM. The CDR3 covers 14 residues. The CDR3 region has the DNA TGTGCCAGCGGACCCCAGCAGGAGGGCCGCGAGCAGTACTTC. Its translation: CASGPQQEGREQYF.

DNA of the CDR3: TGTGCCAGCAGCGGTGTGGGGACTCTCGGGGACTTTTACAATGAGCAGTTCTTC. Translated: CASSGVGTLGDFYNEQFF. The chain has TRBV9 and TRBJ2-1, with a tentative D call TRBD2 (6 bases). The CDR3 totals 18 residues. Trimming stripped 3 bases from V and 4 bases from J, with 23 bases between. Germline loops: CDR1 SGDLS, CDR2 YYNGEE.

The rearrangement joins TRBV6-5 to TRBJ1-2; tentatively, D is TRBD1 (6 bases). Germline V gene sequence: CDR1 MNHEY, CDR2 SVGAGI. With 6 bases removed from V and 6 bases from J, the gap between germline ends came to 17 bases. The CDR3 is made up of 14 amino acids. CDR3 DNA: TGTGCCAGCAGCCTCCCCGGGACACGAGATGGCTACACCTTC. Translation: CASSLPGTRDGYTF.

The chain combines TRBV16 with TRBJ1-5; D is perhaps TRBD1 (5 bases). Between the trimmed V and J ends, which lost 4 bases and 0 bases, there was a span of 19 bases. Germline V gene data show CDR1 as KGHSY and CDR2 as FQNENV. The CDR3 is made up of 18 amino acids. The CDR3 reads CASSPTSDRQYSNQPQHF. CDR3 coding DNA: TGTGCCAGCAGCCCAACGAGCGACAGACAATATAGCAATCAGCCCCAGCATTTT.

The gene calls are TRBV6-5 and TRBJ1-2; D not certain. This CDR3 region has 15 residues. Germline CDR1 is MNHEY and CDR2 is SVGAGI. V lost 0 bases and J lost 4, with 12 bases in between. CDR3 amino acids: CASSYSNRDTYGYTF. CDR3 bases: TGTGCCAGCAGTTACTCGAACAGAGACACCTATGGCTACACCTTC.

The chain recombines TRBV29-1 with TRBJ2-3; 7 bases are shared with TRBD1. This CDR3 has 14 residues. V shed 3 bases, J shed 1 base, and the junction held 4 bases outside the gene matches. Germline CDR1 and CDR2: SQVTM and ANQGSEA. The CDR3 coding sequence is TGCAGCGTTGACCCGGGACAGCGCACAGATACGCAGTATTTT. The encoded protein is CSVDPGQRTDTQYF.

The chain links TRBV6-5 to TRBJ1-1, with unresolved D. This CDR3 region has 15 residues. Germline V gives CDR1 MNHEY, CDR2 SVGAGI. Between the trimmed V and J ends, which lost 2 bases and 2 bases, there was a span of 12 bases. The CDR3 sequence: CASSYIPTLNTEAFF. Written as DNA, the CDR3 is TGTGCCAGCAGTTACATCCCAACTCTTAACACTGAAGCTTTCTTT.

There are a few counts of this clone. V gene TRBV6-5 combines with J gene TRBJ1-6; D unclear. Germline assignment: CDR1 MNHEY and CDR2 SVGAGI. Between the trimmed V and J ends, which lost 6 bases and 6 bases, there was a span of 9 bases. The CDR3 length is 13 residues. DNA of the CDR3: TGTGCCAGCAGCCCCGGTCCTAATTCACCCCTCCACTTT. This translates into CASSPGPNSPLHF.

This clone appeared once. The chain links TRBV5-6 to TRBJ1-5; D is unresolved. Germline V gene sequence: CDR1 SGHDT, CDR2 YYEEEE. The ends were cut back, 3 bases at V and 5 bases at J, with 12 bases in the middle. The CDR3 extends over 14 amino acids. The CDR3 sequence is CASSSMRCDQPQHF. CDR3 nucleotide sequence: TGTGCCAGCAGCTCCATGCGTTGTGATCAGCCCCAGCATTTT.